This TCR beta chain was identified in a study of CD8+ T cells in alopecia areata. Looking at the study overall: The drug, oral tofacitinib, was given to treated patients at 5 to 10 mg twice daily.

Extracted RNA was reverse transcribed into cDNA, the sequencing template. Profiling relied on immunoSEQ multiplex PCR, and the TCRdb table lists in-frame clones only, not all of them. The data show 130,000 to 150,000 clones, roughly 50% seen once. Notes on this clone: Its antigen is not identified.

Study conclusions and caveats: Normal scalp had lower clonality than lesional scalp, with alopecia totalis/universalis lesions showing this most strongly. Scalp samples also yield sequences of resident alphabeta T cells from normal skin.

Germline V CDR1 and CDR2: SQVTM, ANQGSEA. CDR3 length: 12 residues. Trimming took off 7 bases at V and 7 bases at J, with 14 bases between the two ends. The rearrangement joins TRBV29-1 to TRBJ2-1, with a weak D call TRBD1 (6 bases). The sequence was obtained from a human donor with alopecia areata. The specimen was CD4+ T cells sorted from blood. The CDR3 loop reads CSGMDSRNEQFF. As DNA, the CDR3 is TGCAGCGGGATGGACAGCCGAAATGAGCAGTTCTTC.